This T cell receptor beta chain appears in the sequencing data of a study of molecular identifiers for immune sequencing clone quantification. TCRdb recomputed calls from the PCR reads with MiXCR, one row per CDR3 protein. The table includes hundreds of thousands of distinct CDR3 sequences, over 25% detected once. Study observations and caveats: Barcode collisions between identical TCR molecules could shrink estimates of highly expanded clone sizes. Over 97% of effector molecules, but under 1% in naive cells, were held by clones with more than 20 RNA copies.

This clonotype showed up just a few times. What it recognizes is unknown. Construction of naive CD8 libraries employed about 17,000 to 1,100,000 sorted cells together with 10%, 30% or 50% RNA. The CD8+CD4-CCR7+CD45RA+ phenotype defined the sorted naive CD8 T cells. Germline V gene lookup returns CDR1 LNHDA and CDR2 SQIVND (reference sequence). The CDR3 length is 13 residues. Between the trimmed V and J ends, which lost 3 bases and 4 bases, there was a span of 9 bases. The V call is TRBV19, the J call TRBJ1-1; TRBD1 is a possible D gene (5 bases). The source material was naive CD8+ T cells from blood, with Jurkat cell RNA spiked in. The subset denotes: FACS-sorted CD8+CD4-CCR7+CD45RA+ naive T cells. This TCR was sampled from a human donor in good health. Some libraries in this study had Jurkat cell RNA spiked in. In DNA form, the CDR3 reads TGTGCCAGTAGTATGTTTGGGGGCACTGAAGCTTTCTTT. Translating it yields CASSMFGGTEAFF.